Listed here is a single T cell receptor (beta chain). Its antigen is not known. The data derive from a study of human thymus T cells. Findings and limits, study-wide: The authors found apparently biased V and J gene usage in thymic and blood repertoires.

Only in-frame clones appear in the TCRdb table, and some are missing; sequencing was by immunoSEQ multiplex PCR. The sample lists roughly 54,000 clones; approximately 93% were seen once. CDR3 length equals 12 residues. Germline CDR1 is LGHNT and CDR2 is FRNRAP. V was trimmed by 6 bases and J by 8 bases, leaving 11 bases between them. During surgery, about 0.5-1 mL peripheral blood was drawn from four of eight donors. This TCR was sampled from a boy younger than two with a congenital heart defect but otherwise immunologically healthy. The sample was blood. The V and J genes are TRBV12-5 and TRBJ1-3; possibly TRBD1 for D (5 bases). CDR3 loop: CASGGRVDTIYF. In nucleotides, the CDR3 is TGTGCTAGTGGGGGGCGGGTTGACACCATATATTTT.